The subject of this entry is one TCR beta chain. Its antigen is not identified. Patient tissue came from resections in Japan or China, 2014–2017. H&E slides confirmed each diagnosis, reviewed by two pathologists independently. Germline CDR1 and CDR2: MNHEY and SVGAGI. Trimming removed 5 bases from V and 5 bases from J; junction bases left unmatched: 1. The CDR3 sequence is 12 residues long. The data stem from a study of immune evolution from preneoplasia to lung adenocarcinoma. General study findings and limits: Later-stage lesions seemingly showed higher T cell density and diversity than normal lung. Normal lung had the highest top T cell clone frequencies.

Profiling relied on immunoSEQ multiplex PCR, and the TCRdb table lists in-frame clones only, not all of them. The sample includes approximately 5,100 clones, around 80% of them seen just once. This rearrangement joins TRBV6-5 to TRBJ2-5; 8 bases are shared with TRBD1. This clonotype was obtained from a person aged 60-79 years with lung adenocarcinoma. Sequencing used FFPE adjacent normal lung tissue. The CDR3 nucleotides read TGTGCCAGCAGTAACAGGGGGGAGACCCAGTACTTC. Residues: CASSNRGETQYF.